The 23 T cell receptor beta chains in this list originate from one sample, sequenced in a study of blood T cell repertoires in COVID-19. Using immunoSEQ multiplex PCR, the repertoire was profiled, and TCRdb retains in-frame clones only, with some absent. Of tens of thousands of clones listed, about 88% are singletons. The material sequenced was peripheral blood. The receptor source for this set is a man aged 60 to 69 with acute or convalescent COVID-19.

A note on this clone: Mismatch with germline at one junction end may stem from a read error. The rearrangement uses TRBV29-1 and TRBJ1-2; weak D call: TRBD1 (5 bases). From germline, CDR1 is SQVTM and CDR2 ANQGSEA. The CDR3 runs to 11 residues. The CDR3 spells CSAEQVYGYTF. CDR3 nucleotide sequence: TGCAGCGCTGAACAGGTCTATGGCTACACCTTC.

V is TRBV3-1 (or the pseudogene TRBV3-2) and J is TRBJ2-2; 12 nucleotides agree with TRBD2. The CDR3 is 16 amino acids. J gave up 5 bases and V 7 bases, and 8 bases lay outside the gene matches. The germline gives CDR1 LGHDT, CDR2 YNNKEL (reference sequence). The CDR3 DNA is TGTGCCAGCACGAAGGGACTAGCGGGCCCAACCGGGGAGCTGTTTTTT. Its translation: CASTKGLAGPTGELFF.

The chain links TRBV10-3 to TRBJ2-3; D is possibly TRBD2 (6 bases). Trimming removed 10 bases at V and 0 bases at J, with 11 bases between. Germline-derived CDR1 and CDR2 are ENHRY and SYGVKD. The CDR3 loop spans 13 amino acids. CDR3 residues: CATVAASTDTQYF. As DNA, the CDR3 is TGTGCCACCGTAGCGGCTAGCACAGATACGCAGTATTTT.

The V and J genes are TRBV6-2 or TRBV6-3 and TRBJ2-2; the D gene is possibly TRBD1 (6 bases). Germline V gene lookup returns CDR1 MNHEY and CDR2 SVGEGT. CDR3 length: 16 amino acids. The germline V and J ends were trimmed by 0 bases and 7 bases, with 15 bases remaining between them. In DNA form, the CDR3 reads TGTGCCAGCAGTTACTCTAGCAGGGGCCCGATCGGGGAGCTGTTTTTT. It codes for CASSYSSRGPIGELFF.

The chain combines TRBV6-5 with TRBJ2-7; D may be TRBD2 (5 bases). Germline V gives CDR1 MNHEY, CDR2 SVGAGI. There are 14 residues in the CDR3. The germline V and J ends were trimmed by 6 bases and 6 bases, with 18 bases remaining between them. CDR3 sequence (DNA): TGTGCCAGCAGGACGGACGGGATACTCACCGAGCAGTACTTC. Its protein product is CASRTDGILTEQYF.

This clone was counted a single time. This sequence joins TRBV14 and TRBJ2-7, with D possibly TRBD2 on 5 matching bases. Deletions cut 1 base from V and 2 bases from J, with 15 bases between. Germline CDR1 is SGHDN and CDR2 is FVKESK. The CDR3 spans 16 residues. The CDR3: CASSQVRSGVTYEQYF. The CDR3 nucleotides read TGTGCCAGCAGCCAAGTTCGCAGCGGAGTGACCTACGAGCAGTACTTC. Full variable domain (outside the CDR3, taken from reference TRBV14 and TRBJ2-7): EAGVTQFPSHSVIEKGQTVTLRCDPISGHDNLYWYRRVMGKEIKFLLHFVKESKQDESGMPNNRFLAERTGGTYSTLKVQPAELEDSGVYFCASSQVRSGVTYEQYFGPGTRLTVT.

This clone has only one observation. In nucleotides, the CDR3 is TGTGCCAGCAGCCACCGATGGGAGAGCAATCAGCCCCAGCATTTT. Translating gives CASSHRWESNQPQHF. The V gene is TRBV3-1 (or the pseudogene TRBV3-2), the J gene TRBJ1-5; D not resolved. Trimming left V 3 bases short and J 1 base short, with 10 bases between. The CDR3 spans 15 residues. The germline gives CDR1 LGHDT, CDR2 YNNKEL (reference sequence).

This clone was picked up one time. The chain joins TRBV7-9 to TRBJ1-6; perhaps TRBD1 as D (5 bases). Germline-derived CDR1 and CDR2 are SEHNR and FQNEAQ (reference sequence). The CDR3 sequence is 16 residues long. V lost 2 bases to trimming and J lost 9 bases, with 17 bases between them. This CDR3 reads CASSLIGETGSSPLHF. CDR3 nucleotides: TGTGCCAGCAGCTTAATCGGTGAAACAGGATCTTCACCCCTCCACTTT.

V is TRBV6-6 and J is TRBJ2-1; TRBD2 aligns across 8 bases. The V segment lost 5 bases and the J segment 0 bases; nucleotides outside the gene matches: 9. This CDR3 comprises 17 residues. In germline, CDR1 is MNHNY, CDR2 SVGAGI (reference sequence). Written as DNA, the CDR3 is TGTGCCAGCAGTCCCTTGGGCGGGGGGAGCTCCTACAATGAGCAGTTCTTC. This translates into CASSPLGGGSSYNEQFF.

This chain connects TRBV27 to TRBJ1-1; 8 bases map to TRBD1. Germline V gene data show CDR1 as MNHEY and CDR2 as SMNVEV (reference sequence). The CDR3 sequence is 18 residues long. J was trimmed by 0 bases and V by 0 bases; bases with no gene match: 9. The DNA of the CDR3 is TGTGCCAGCAGTTTATCCAAGAGACAGGGGAGGATGAACACTGAAGCTTTCTTT. This gives the protein CASSLSKRQGRMNTEAFF.

The chain combines TRBV4-3 with TRBJ2-1, with TRBD1 as a possible D gene (6 bases). V dropped 0 bases and J dropped 10 bases, with 10 bases sitting between them. Germline-derived CDR1 and CDR2 are LGHNA and YSLEER. The CDR3 sequence is 13 residues long. Here the CDR3 reads CASSQEGAREQFF. The CDR3 DNA reads as TGCGCCAGCAGCCAAGAGGGGGCTAGGGAGCAGTTCTTC.

The J gene is TRBJ2-7, the V gene TRBV11-3; maybe TRBD2 (7 bases). The V gene's germline CDR1 is SGHNT and CDR2 YENEEA. With 5 bases removed from V and 6 bases from J, the gap between germline ends came to 14 bases. This CDR3 spans 13 amino acids. CDR3 bases: TGTGCCAGCAGCGGGACATCGGGAGGCGAGCAGTACTTC. The encoded protein is CASSGTSGGEQYF.

This sequence joins TRBV29-1 and TRBJ2-5; maybe TRBD1 (6 bases). The CDR3 is made up of 13 amino acids. Trimming cost V 5 bases and J 4 bases, with 14 bases left between them. CDR1 is SQVTM, CDR2 ANQGSEA, per germline. The CDR3 reads CSVMTGRRETQYF. The CDR3 DNA is TGCAGCGTTATGACAGGTCGTAGAGAGACCCAGTACTTC.

This chain uses TRBV30 with TRBJ2-7, with D possibly called TRBD1 or TRBD2 (6 bases each). Germline loops: CDR1 GTSNPN, CDR2 SVGIG (reference sequence). V lost 5 bases and J 3 bases, leaving 11 bases between the germline ends. This CDR3 is built from 12 residues. CDR3 in amino acids: CAWAGHFYEQYF. CDR3 nucleotides: TGTGCCTGGGCGGGACATTTCTACGAGCAGTACTTC.

Here the CDR3 DNA reads TGCAGCGCACGGGACAGACGGGGAGGCGGCTACACCTTC. The encoded protein is CSARDRRGGGYTF. The chain combines TRBV29-1 with TRBJ1-2, with TRBD1 matching over 7 bases. Per germline, CDR1 SQVTM and CDR2 ANQGSEA. The V segment lost 7 bases and the J segment 8 bases; nucleotides outside the gene matches: 13. The CDR3 sequence is 13 residues long.

This CDR3 is CASSSQGGTEAFF. DNA of the CDR3: TGTGCCAGCAGTTCCCAGGGGGGCACTGAAGCTTTCTTT. V gene TRBV6-6 combines with J gene TRBJ1-1, with 7 bases fitting TRBD1. V gave up 4 bases and J gave up 4 bases; unmatched junction bases: 3. The CDR3 runs to 13 residues. CDR1 and CDR2 (germline): MNHNY, SVGAGI (reference sequence).

V is TRBV9 and J is TRBJ1-2, with D possibly being TRBD1 (5 bases). Per the germline V gene, CDR1 is SGDLS and CDR2 is YYNGEE. This CDR3 has 16 amino acids. V shed 2 bases and J shed 0 bases, with 14 bases lying between them. CDR3 protein: CASSVTREPSNYGYTF. The CDR3 DNA reads as TGTGCCAGCAGCGTCACCAGGGAACCATCTAACTATGGCTACACCTTC.

The chain combines TRBV5-1 with TRBJ2-7, with a possible D match to TRBD1 (5 bases). This CDR3 contains 16 residues. Trimming left V 2 bases short and J 0 bases short, with 15 bases between. Germline CDR1 is SGHRS and CDR2 is YFSETQ. CDR3 sequence reads: CASSFYTGFSSYEQYF. CDR3 DNA: TGCGCCAGCAGCTTCTATACAGGCTTTAGCTCCTACGAGCAGTACTTC. The full variable domain, in which reference TRBV5-1 and TRBJ2-7 provide the parts outside the CDR3, is KAGVTQTPRYLIKTRGQQVTLSCSPISGHRSVSWYQQTPGQGLQFLFEYFSETQRNKGNFPGRFSGRQFSNSRSEMNVSTLELGDSALYLCASSFYTGFSSYEQYFGPGTRLTVT.

This chain uses TRBV5-1 with TRBJ1-5, with 9 bases identical to TRBD1. After removal of 4 bases from V and 4 bases from J, the junction contained 3 bases not matched to a gene. CDR3 size: 14 residues. Germline V gene lookup returns CDR1 SGHRS and CDR2 YFSETQ. CDR3 coding DNA: TGCGCCAGCAGCCGGGGACAGGGAAATCAGCCCCAGCATTTT. Translating gives CASSRGQGNQPQHF.

The J gene is TRBJ1-4, the V gene TRBV7-9; D gene unclear. V was pared by 5 bases and J by 7 bases, with 8 bases between. CDR3 size: 12 residues. Germline CDR1 is SEHNR and CDR2 is FQNEAQ (reference sequence). The CDR3 here is CASSLGSEKLFF. CDR3 DNA sequence: TGTGCCAGCAGCCTGGGGAGTGAAAAACTGTTTTTT.

The CDR3 sequence: CASSMALGGFMNTEAFF. Here the CDR3 DNA reads TGTGCCAGTAGTATGGCATTGGGGGGATTCATGAACACTGAAGCTTTCTTT. The genes are TRBV19 and TRBJ1-1, with a possible D match to TRBD1 (5 bases). This CDR3 comprises 17 residues. Germline values: CDR1 LNHDA, CDR2 SQIVND (reference sequence). Trimming took off 3 bases at V and 0 bases at J, with 17 bases between the two ends.

The V and J genes are TRBV7-9 and TRBJ2-5; the match to TRBD1 covers 7 bases. Germline lookup yields CDR1 SEHNR and CDR2 FQNEAQ (reference sequence). Trimming cost V 5 bases and J 5 bases; bases outside gene matches: 8. The CDR3 is 14 residues long. CDR3 nucleotides: TGTGCCAGCAGCCCCAGTAGGACAGGCGAGACCCAGTACTTC. Protein: CASSPSRTGETQYF.

The rearrangement uses TRBV5-5 and TRBJ1-3, with 11 bases that match TRBD1. Germline V gene lookup returns CDR1 SGHKS and CDR2 YYEKEE (reference sequence). V lost 1 base, J lost 5 bases, and 8 bases stayed unmatched. The CDR3 consists of 17 residues. CDR3 DNA sequence: TGTGCCAGCAGCTTGTATATCGGACAGGGGGCAAGAAACACCATATATTTT. Amino acid sequence: CASSLYIGQGARNTIYF. The entire variable domain, with the rest obtained from reference TRBV5-5 and TRBJ1-3, is as follows: DAGVTQSPTHLIKTRGQQVTLRCSPISGHKSVSWYQQVLGQGPQFIFQYYEKEERGRGNFPDRFSARQFPNYSSELNVNALLLGDSALYLCASSLYIGQGARNTIYFGEGSWLTVV.